What follows is one TCR beta chain and its context. This entry is derived from a study of T cells after yellow fever vaccination. The authors made TCR cDNA by 5'RACE template switching, adding a universal primer site and UMIs. Each CDR3 protein is one row after TCRdb ran MiXCR on the 5' RACE reads. The sample holds roughly 50,000 distinct CDR3 sequences, 7% to 9% seen once. This specimen consisted of CD8+ T cells sorted from PBMCs, obtained less than 18 days after the first yellow fever vaccination. The receptor was isolated from a young man who received the YFV17D yellow fever vaccine.

CDR3 sequence reads: CSVGLAGGLDTQYF. For the CDR3, the DNA is TGCAGCGTTGGACTAGCGGGGGGGCTTGATACGCAGTATTTT. The chain links TRBV29-1 to TRBJ2-3, with 14 positions matching TRBD2. V was clipped by 4 bases and J by 6 bases; unmatched bases: 3. Germline CDR1 is SQVTM and CDR2 is ANQGSEA. This CDR3 is 14 amino acids long.